The next 15 T cell receptor beta chains were all read from a single sample in a study of T-cell reconstitution after alpha-beta-depleted transplantation in children. During its preparation, the TCRbeta library received unique molecular identifiers. TCRdb ran MiXCR on the PCR reads and lists one entry per CDR3 protein. The sample lists around 380,000 distinct CDR3 sequences, about a tenth occurring once. This specimen consisted of PBMCs from the stem cell graft donor, obtained from the stem cell graft. The receptors here all came from a human donor who donated a stem cell graft to a child with acute myeloid leukemia.

This clonotype has more than one count but fewer than ten. The chain employs TRBV9 and TRBJ2-3, with TRBD2 matching over 10 bases. The V segment lost 3 bases and the J segment 6 bases; nucleotides outside the gene matches: 10. Germline V lookup: CDR1 SGDLS, CDR2 YYNGEE. The CDR3 spans 16 residues. The CDR3 bases are TGTGCCAGCAGCGCCTCTCTAGCGGGAGCAGCGGATACGCAGTATTTT. Residues: CASSASLAGAADTQYF.

The genes are TRBV11-2 and TRBJ2-7, with D maybe TRBD1 (5 bases). Germline CDR1 is SGHAT and CDR2 is FQNNGV. CDR3 length: 14 residues. Trimming left V 2 bases short and J 0 bases short, with 8 bases between. CDR3 nucleotides: TGTGCCAGCAGCTTACCGACAGTCTCCTACGAGCAGTACGTC. Protein: CASSLPTVSYEQYV.

This clonotype showed up just a few times. This sequence joins TRBV3-1 and TRBJ2-1, with D perhaps matching TRBD2 (7 bases). The CDR3 has 15 residues. Germline CDR1 and CDR2: LGHDT and YNNKEL (reference sequence). Trimming removed 5 bases from V and 5 bases from J, with 16 bases in between. DNA of the CDR3: TGTGCCAGCAGCGCTGTAGGGGGGGTGAACAATGAGCAGTTCTTC. Its protein product is CASSAVGGVNNEQFF.

This clonotype was found a few times. The chain joins TRBV6-2 or TRBV6-3 to TRBJ2-7; D possibly corresponds to TRBD2 (6 bases). The germline gives CDR1 MNHEY, CDR2 SVGEGT. The V end lost 5 bases, the J end lost 0 bases, and 20 bases lay between the germline ends. The CDR3 runs to 17 residues. CDR3 in amino acids: CASSQSGSGRTSYEQYF. CDR3 DNA sequence: TGTGCCAGCAGTCAAAGTGGTAGCGGACGAACCTCCTACGAGCAGTACTTC.

J is TRBJ2-1 and V is TRBV20-1; D is possibly TRBD1 (5 bases). The CDR3 totals 14 residues. Trimming took off 3 bases at V and 5 bases at J, with 14 bases between the two ends. The V gene's germline CDR1 is DFQATT and CDR2 SNEGSKA (reference sequence). CDR3 in amino acids: CSARGPGTDNEQFF. For the CDR3, the DNA is TGCAGTGCTAGGGGGCCAGGTACGGACAATGAGCAGTTCTTC.

This clonotype showed up just a few times. The rearrangement joins TRBV5-8 to TRBJ2-7; 8 bases fit TRBD1. This CDR3 comprises 14 residues. V lost 4 bases to trimming and J lost 4 bases; unmatched junction nucleotides: 7. Germline CDR1 is SGHTS and CDR2 is YDEGEE. CDR3 nucleotides: TGTGCCAGCAGCGAATGGACAGGGATGTACGAGCAGTACTTC. Translation gives CASSEWTGMYEQYF.

This clonotype has a handful of counts. V is TRBV9 and J is TRBJ1-5; D is unresolved. The CDR3 has 13 residues. Between the trimmed V and J ends, which lost 0 bases and 6 bases, there was a span of 7 bases. The V gene's germline CDR1 is SGDLS and CDR2 YYNGEE. CDR3 loop: CASSVAEAQPQHF. DNA of the CDR3: TGTGCCAGCAGCGTAGCTGAGGCTCAGCCCCAGCATTTT.

The chain is built from TRBV6-1 and TRBJ2-7; D might be TRBD2 (7 bases). Trimming removed 6 bases at V and 3 bases at J, with 9 bases between. The CDR3 covers 12 residues. Germline assignment: CDR1 MNHNS and CDR2 SASEGT. In DNA, the CDR3 is TGTGCCAGCAGGAGGGGGGGCTACGAGCAGTACGTC. Its translation: CASRRGGYEQYV.

This clonotype was detected only a few times. The chain couples TRBV25-1 to TRBJ2-3; D remains unclear. Between the trimmed V and J ends, which lost 2 bases and 1 base, there was a span of 7 bases. The CDR3 length is 14 residues. Germline V gives CDR1 MGHDK, CDR2 SYGVNS. The DNA of the CDR3 is TGTGCCAGCAGTGAACATGACGGCACAGATACGCAGTATTTT. Translating it yields CASSEHDGTDTQYF.

This clonotype occurred a few times. The chain joins TRBV29-1 to TRBJ2-1, with D hard to call. The CDR3 is 16 residues long. CDR1 SQVTM and CDR2 ANQGSEA come from the germline V gene. Trimming cost V 3 bases and J 3 bases, with 18 bases left between them. CDR3 loop: CSVDLELGIYYNEQFF. The DNA for the CDR3 is TGCAGCGTTGATTTAGAGCTGGGAATTTACTACAATGAGCAGTTCTTC.

This clonotype was detected ten times or more. The chain uses TRBV7-3 and TRBJ1-2; 8 nucleotides line up with TRBD1. The J segment lost 7 bases and the V segment lost 5 bases, leaving 6 bases of the junction unmatched. The CDR3 runs 13 residues. The germline gives CDR1 SGHTA, CDR2 FQGTGA. The CDR3 DNA sequence: TGTGCCAGCAGCGCCGGACAGGGAGGTGGCTACACCTTC. Its protein product is CASSAGQGGGYTF.

On this clonotype: This CDR3 is missing its conserved last phenylalanine or tryptophan, likely due to a read error. V and J are TRBV9 and TRBJ2-3; perhaps TRBD2 as D (6 bases). The CDR3 contains 16 residues. Trimming stripped 0 bases from V and 2 bases from J, with 13 bases between. Germline-derived CDR1 and CDR2 are SGDLS and YYNGEE. CDR3 region: CASSVGVEGPTDTQYY. Here the CDR3 DNA reads TGTGCCAGCAGCGTAGGTGTGGAGGGACCCACAGATACGCAGTATTAT.

The rearrangement uses TRBV5-8 and TRBJ2-3; TRBD1 might be the D (6 bases). The germline V and J ends were trimmed by 0 bases and 2 bases, with 16 bases remaining between them. The CDR3 spans 17 residues. Per the germline V gene, CDR1 is SGHTS and CDR2 is YDEGEE. CDR3 DNA: TGTGCCAGCAGCTTGGGAGGGGGTGGCCTCAACACAGATACGCAGTATTTT. Residues: CASSLGGGGLNTDTQYF.

The J gene is TRBJ2-1, the V gene TRBV29-1; 11 nucleotides align to TRBD2. Germline V gene sequence: CDR1 SQVTM, CDR2 ANQGSEA. The V gene end was trimmed by 7 bases and the J gene end by 0 bases; junction bases not matched to a gene: 5. This CDR3 is 15 amino acids long. The chain's CDR3 is CSARLAGSSYNEQFF. The CDR3 region has the DNA TGCAGCGCCCGACTAGCGGGATCCTCCTACAATGAGCAGTTCTTC.

The V call is TRBV6-2 or TRBV6-3, the J call TRBJ2-7, with 14 nucleotides matching TRBD2. The CDR3 spans 16 residues. V lost 8 bases and J lost 4; bases outside the gene matches: 10. Germline V CDR1 and CDR2: MNHEY, SVGEGT. CDR3 region: CASGAPGTSGSYEQYF. The CDR3 nucleotides read TGTGCCAGCGGAGCCCCCGGGACTAGCGGGAGTTACGAGCAGTACTTC.